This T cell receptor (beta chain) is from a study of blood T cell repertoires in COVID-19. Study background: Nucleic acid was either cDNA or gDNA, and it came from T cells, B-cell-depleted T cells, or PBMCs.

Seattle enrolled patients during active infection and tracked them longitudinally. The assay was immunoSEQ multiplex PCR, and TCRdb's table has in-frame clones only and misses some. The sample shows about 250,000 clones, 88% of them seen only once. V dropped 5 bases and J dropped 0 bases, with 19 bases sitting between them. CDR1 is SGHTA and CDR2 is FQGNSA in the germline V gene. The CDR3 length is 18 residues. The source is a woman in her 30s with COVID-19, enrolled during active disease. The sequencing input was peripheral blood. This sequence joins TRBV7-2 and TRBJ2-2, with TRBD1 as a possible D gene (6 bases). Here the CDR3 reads CASSLRWMAGANTGELFF. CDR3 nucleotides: TGTGCCAGCAGCCTCCGCTGGATGGCAGGGGCGAACACCGGGGAGCTGTTTTTT. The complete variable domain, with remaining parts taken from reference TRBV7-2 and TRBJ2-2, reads GAGVSQSPSNKVTEKGKDVELRCDPISGHTALYWYRQSLGQGLEFLIYFQGNSAPDKSGLPSDRFSAERTGGSVSTLTIQRTQQEDSAVYLCASSLRWMAGANTGELFFGEGSRLTVL.